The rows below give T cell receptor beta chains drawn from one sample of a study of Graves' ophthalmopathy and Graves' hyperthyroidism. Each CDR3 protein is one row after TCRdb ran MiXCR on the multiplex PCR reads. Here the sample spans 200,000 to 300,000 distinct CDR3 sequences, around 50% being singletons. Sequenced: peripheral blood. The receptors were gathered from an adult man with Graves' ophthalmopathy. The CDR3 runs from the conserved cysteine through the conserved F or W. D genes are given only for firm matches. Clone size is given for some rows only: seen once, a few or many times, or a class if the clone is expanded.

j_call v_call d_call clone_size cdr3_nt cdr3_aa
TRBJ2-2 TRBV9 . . TGTGCCAGCAGCCCCCCCCTCACCGGGGAGCTGTTTTTT CASSPPLTGELFF
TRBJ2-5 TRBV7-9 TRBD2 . TGTGCCAGCAGTTGGGGGGGACAAGAGACCCAGTACTTC CASSWGGQETQYF
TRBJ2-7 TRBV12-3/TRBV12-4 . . TGTGCCAGCAGTAGCAGGGGTTATGCGTACGAGCAGTACTTC CASSSRGYAYEQYF
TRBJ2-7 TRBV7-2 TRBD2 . TGTGCCAGCAGCTTATTCCCCAGACTAGCGGGAGCCTACGAGCAGTACTTC CASSLFPRLAGAYEQYF
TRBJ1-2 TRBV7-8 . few TGTGCCAGCAGCTTAGGTGGTCAGGGGAATGGCTACACCTTC CASSLGGQGNGYTF
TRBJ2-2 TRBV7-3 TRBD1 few TGTGCCAGCAGGTCCGGGACAGGGGGCACCGGGGAGCTGTTTTTT CASRSGTGGTGELFF
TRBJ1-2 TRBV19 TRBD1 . TGTGCCAGTAGTGTCTCAGGGGGCAGAAACTATGGCTACACCTTC CASSVSGGRNYGYTF
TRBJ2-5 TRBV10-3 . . TGTGCCAGCAGCCAACGACTAGGAGGTTGGGAGACCCAGTACTTC CASSQRLGGWETQYF
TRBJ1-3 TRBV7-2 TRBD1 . TGTGCCAGCGCCGGACAGGGCTCTGGAAACACCATATATTTT CASAGQGSGNTIYF
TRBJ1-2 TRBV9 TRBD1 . TGTGCCAGCAGCCAGGGACAGGCCCAGAGAGGCTACACCTTC CASSQGQAQRGYTF
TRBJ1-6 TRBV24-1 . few TGTGCCACCAGTGATCGTTACTGGGATTCACCCCTCCACTTT CATSDRYWDSPLHF
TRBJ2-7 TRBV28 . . TGTGCCAGCAGTTTCGGCAGGGCGAACTACGAGCAGTACTTC CASSFGRANYEQYF
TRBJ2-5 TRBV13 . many TGTGCCAGCAGCTCCCGGGGGAGGTACCAAGAGACCCAGTACTTC CASSSRGRYQETQYF
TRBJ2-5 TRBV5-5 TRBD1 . TGTGCCAGCAGCTTATACCGGACAGGTCAAGAGACCCAGTACTTC CASSLYRTGQETQYF
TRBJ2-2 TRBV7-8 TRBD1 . TGTGCCAGCAGAGAGGGACAGGGGGCGAACACCGGGGAGCTGTTTTTT CASREGQGANTGELFF
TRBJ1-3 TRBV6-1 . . TGTGCCAGCAGCGGGCACGTCTCTGGAAACACCATATATTTT CASSGHVSGNTIYF
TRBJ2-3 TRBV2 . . TGTGCCAGCAGTGAAGAGGGGAGTGCAGATACGCAGTATTTT CASSEEGSADTQYF
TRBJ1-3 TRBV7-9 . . TGTGCCAGCAGCCCCCAGGTCTTCTCTGGAAACACCATATATTTT CASSPQVFSGNTIYF
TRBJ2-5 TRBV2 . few TGTGCCAGCAGAAGAGAGACCCAGTACTTC CASRRETQYF
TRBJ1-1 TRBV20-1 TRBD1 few TGCAGTGCTAGTGACACAGGGGAGGCGGCTGAAGCTTTCTTT CSASDTGEAAEAFF
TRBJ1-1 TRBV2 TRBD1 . TGTGCCAGCAGTCGGGACAGCCTTCCGGGGACTGAAGCTTTCTTT CASSRDSLPGTEAFF
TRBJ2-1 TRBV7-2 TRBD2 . TGTGCCAGCAGCTTGGCGGGGGAATACAATGAGCAGTTCTTC CASSLAGEYNEQFF
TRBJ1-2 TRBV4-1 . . TGCGCCAGCAGCCAAGCTCGACAGTTTAACTATGGCTACACCTTC CASSQARQFNYGYTF
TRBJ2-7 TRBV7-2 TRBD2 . TGTGCCAGCAGCCAAAGTACGGGACTAGCGGGAGGCCCGTACGAGCAGTACTTC CASSQSTGLAGGPYEQYF
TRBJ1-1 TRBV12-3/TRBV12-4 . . TGTGCCAGCAGTTTATGGCAGGGGAACACTGAAGCTTTCTTT CASSLWQGNTEAFF
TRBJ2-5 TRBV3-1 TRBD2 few TGTGCCAGCAGCCCCACCCTTGGCGGGGGGGCGGAGACCCAGTACTTC CASSPTLGGGAETQYF
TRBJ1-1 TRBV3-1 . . TGTGCCAGCAGCCAACAGGGTATGGGGACTGAAGCTTTCTTT CASSQQGMGTEAFF
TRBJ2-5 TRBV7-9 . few TGTGCCAGCAGCTTACGTGAGGACGGACACCAAGAGACCCAGTACTTC CASSLREDGHQETQYF
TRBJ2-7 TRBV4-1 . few TGCGCCAGCAGCCATCCGACAGTTTCCTACGAGCAGTACTTC CASSHPTVSYEQYF
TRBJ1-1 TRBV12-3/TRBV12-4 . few TGTGCCAGCAGTTTGGGTAGTGTTACTGAAGCTTTCTTT CASSLGSVTEAFF
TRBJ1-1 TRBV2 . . TGTGCCAGCAGCGGCGGACAGAACATGAACACTGAAGCTTTCTTT CASSGGQNMNTEAFF
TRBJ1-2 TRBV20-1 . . TGCAGCGGGAGGAGAGGTTACTATGGCTACACCTTC CSGRRGYYGYTF
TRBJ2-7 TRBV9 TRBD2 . TGTGCCAGCAGCGCGCGACTAGCGGGAGTCCGGGAGCAGTACTTC CASSARLAGVREQYF
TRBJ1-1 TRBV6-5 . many TGTGCCAGCAGTTCCCGTGGGAACACTGAAGCTTTCTTT CASSSRGNTEAFF
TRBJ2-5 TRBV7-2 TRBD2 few TGTGCCAGCAGCCTCCAGGGGACTAGCGGGGGGGCGTCGAGAGAGACCCAGTACTTC CASSLQGTSGGASRETQYF
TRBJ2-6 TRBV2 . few TGTGCCAGCAGTGGAACGACTGGGGCCAACGTCCTGACTTTC CASSGTTGANVLTF
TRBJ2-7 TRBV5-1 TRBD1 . TGCGCCAGCAGCTTCCCTCCGGACAGGGCCGCCTACGAGCAGTACTTC CASSFPPDRAAYEQYF
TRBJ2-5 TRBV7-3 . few TGTGCCAGCAGCTTAACTGGCGGAAGAGAGACCCAGTACTTC CASSLTGGRETQYF
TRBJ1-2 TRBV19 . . TGTGCCAGTAGTATAGATGTCGGCAGGAACTATGGCTACACCTTC CASSIDVGRNYGYTF
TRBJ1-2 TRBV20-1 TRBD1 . TGCAGTGCTAGTCCCCGGGACAGGACCAACTACGGCTACACCTTC CSASPRDRTNYGYTF
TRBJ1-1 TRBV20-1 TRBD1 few TGCAGTGCTAGAGATGAGGGGGCGGTTCGGACTGAAGCTTTCTTT CSARDEGAVRTEAFF
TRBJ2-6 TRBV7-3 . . TGTGCCAGCAGCTCACAACCCGGGCTCATCGAATCTGGGGCCAACGTCCTGACTTTC CASSSQPGLIESGANVLTF
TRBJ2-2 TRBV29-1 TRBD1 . TGCAGCGCTATGCCAGGGACAGACACCGGGGAGCTGTTTTTT CSAMPGTDTGELFF
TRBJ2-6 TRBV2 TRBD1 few TGTGCCAGCTCATCGGGACAGGGTTCTGGGGCCAACGTCCTGACTTTC CASSSGQGSGANVLTF
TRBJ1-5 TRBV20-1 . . TGCAGTGCTAGAGCGGGATATAGCAATCAGCCCCAGCATTTT CSARAGYSNQPQHF
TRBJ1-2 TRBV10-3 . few TGTGCCATCAGTGAGTCGTGGGACTATGGCTACACCTTC CAISESWDYGYTF
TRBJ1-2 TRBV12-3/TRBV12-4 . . TGTGCCAGCAGTTTGAACGAGGGGTTCCGTGGCTACACCTTC CASSLNEGFRGYTF
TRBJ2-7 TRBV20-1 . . TGCAGTGCTTTTCCCGACACAGGGATGGGCTCCTACGAGCAGTACTTC CSAFPDTGMGSYEQYF
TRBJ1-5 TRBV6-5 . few TGTGCCAGCAGCCTTAACATGGAGCAGCCCCAGCATTTT CASSLNMEQPQHF
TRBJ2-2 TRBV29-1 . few TGCAGCGTCCCTTTAACCGGGGAGCTGTTTTTT CSVPLTGELFF
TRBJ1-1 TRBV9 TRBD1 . TGTGCCAGCAGCGTGGGGACAGGAGCGAACACTGAAGCTTTCTTT CASSVGTGANTEAFF